Described below is a single T cell receptor beta chain sequence and its context. Its specificity is unknown. Germline V gene sequence: CDR1 MNHNY, CDR2 SVGAGI (reference sequence). Trimming removed 2 bases from V and 0 bases from J, with 9 bases in between. The CDR3 is made up of 15 amino acids. This sample is drawn from a study of cytomegalovirus exposure and HLA in healthy donors. The repertoire was sequenced with immunoSEQ multiplex PCR; TCRdb's copy has only in-frame clones and lacks some. The table has 120,000 or so clones, 80% to 90% seen once. Overall study findings and caveats: CMV antigen specificity of three CMV-associated chains was confirmed in vitro.

V and J are TRBV6-6 and TRBJ2-3, with D possibly TRBD2 on 5 matching bases. This sequence originates from a woman aged 18-30 years in good health and CMV-seronegative. The source material was PBMCs. The CDR3 reads CASSYGAGSTDTQYF. CDR3 nucleotides: TGTGCCAGCAGTTACGGTGCGGGTAGCACAGATACGCAGTATTTT.